Following are 7 T cell receptor beta chains from one sample sequenced in a study of T cell repertoires in cytomegalovirus infection. TCRdb called the reads again in MiXCR, with one record for every CDR3 protein. The table shows around 170,000 distinct CDR3 sequences, with around 14% occurring only once. Sequencing input: PBMCs. The source of these receptors is a human donor in good health (CMV status not recorded). Some clones in this sample may be carry-over from other donors' samples.

In this sample, this clonotype turned up a few times. The CDR3 coding sequence is TGTGCCACCAGTGTTGCGGGAGGAGATACGCAGTATTTT. It codes for CATSVAGGDTQYF. The gene calls are TRBV24-1 and TRBJ2-3; 8 bases fit TRBD2. The CDR3 length is 13 residues. In germline, CDR1 is KGHDR, CDR2 SFDVKD. V was pared by 5 bases and J by 5 bases, with 2 bases of the junction left unmatched.

V usage is TRBV10-3 and J usage is TRBJ2-7; D is tentatively TRBD1 or TRBD2 (7 bases each). Trimming removed 3 bases at V and 9 bases at J, with 15 bases between. This CDR3 contains 13 residues. The V gene's germline CDR1 is ENHRY and CDR2 SYGVKD. For the CDR3, the DNA is TGTGCCATCAGTGAACCCCTCAGGGGGGGGCAGTACTTC. Its translation is CAISEPLRGGQYF.

The chain uses TRBV7-2 and TRBJ1-5; weak D call: TRBD1 (5 bases). CDR3 size: 15 residues. V lost 3 bases to trimming and J lost 3 bases, with 12 bases between them. Per the germline V gene, CDR1 is SGHTA and CDR2 is FQGNSA. CDR3 protein: CASSFGTRNNQPQHF. Here the CDR3 DNA reads TGTGCCAGCAGCTTCGGGACGAGGAACAATCAGCCCCAGCATTTT.

Ten or more counts support this clonotype. The chain uses TRBV7-2 and TRBJ2-7; TRBD1 agrees at 10 bases. Germline CDR1 is SGHTA and CDR2 is FQGNSA. Unmatched junction bases numbered 9, after V lost 5 bases and J lost 5 bases. The CDR3 has 15 residues. The DNA for the CDR3 is TGTGCCAGCAGCCCGGGAGGGACAGGGGCCCACGAGCAGTACTTC. Protein product: CASSPGGTGAHEQYF.

The sample holds many counts of this clonotype. The gene calls are TRBV7-9 and TRBJ1-1, with TRBD1 matching over 10 bases. Germline V gene lookup returns CDR1 SEHNR and CDR2 FQNEAQ (reference sequence). J gave up 4 bases and V 3 bases, and 5 bases lay outside the gene matches. The CDR3 has 15 residues. In nucleotides, the CDR3 is TGTGCCAGCAGCTTTTGGACAGGGGGAGGCACTGAAGCTTTCTTT. Protein sequence: CASSFWTGGGTEAFF.

This clonotype was seen repeatedly, ten times or more. The J gene is TRBJ1-2, the V gene TRBV7-2; D is uncertain. The CDR3 length is 12 residues. Trimming removed 7 bases at V and 3 bases at J, with 9 bases between. The V gene's germline CDR1 is SGHTA and CDR2 FQGNSA. The DNA for the CDR3 is TGTGCCAGCAACCGACCGTACTATGGCTACACCTTC. It encodes CASNRPYYGYTF.

The chain carries TRBV14 and TRBJ1-5, with D perhaps matching TRBD1 (6 bases). With 2 bases removed from V and 1 base from J, the gap between germline ends came to 6 bases. The CDR3 loop spans 14 amino acids. CDR1 is SGHDN and CDR2 is FVKESK in the germline V gene. In DNA, the CDR3 is TGTGCCAGCAGCCAAACAGGGAGCAATCAGCCCCAGCATTTT. Protein: CASSQTGSNQPQHF.